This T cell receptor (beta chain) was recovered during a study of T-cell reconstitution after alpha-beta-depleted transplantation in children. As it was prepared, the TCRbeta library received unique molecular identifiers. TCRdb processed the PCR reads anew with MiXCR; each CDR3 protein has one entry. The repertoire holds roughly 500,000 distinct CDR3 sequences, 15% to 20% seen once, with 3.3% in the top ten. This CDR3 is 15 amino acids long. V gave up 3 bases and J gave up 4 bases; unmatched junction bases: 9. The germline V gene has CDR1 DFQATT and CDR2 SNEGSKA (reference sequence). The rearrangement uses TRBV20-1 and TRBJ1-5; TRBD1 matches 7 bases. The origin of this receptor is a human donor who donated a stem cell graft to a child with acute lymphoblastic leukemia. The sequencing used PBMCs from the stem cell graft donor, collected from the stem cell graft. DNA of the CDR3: TGCAGTGCTAGGGAAAGACAGGGTTGGAATCAGCCCCAGCATTTT. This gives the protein CSARERQGWNQPQHF.